This is a list of T cell receptor beta chains from one sample in a study of shared clonotypes between healthy human individuals. TCRdb's table, derived via immunoSEQ multiplex PCR, lists solely in-frame clones and lacks some. The data contain about 2 million clones, 95% of them singletons. Sequenced input: naive CD4+ T cells sorted from blood. Every receptor here comes from a man in his late teens or twenties in good health. Each CDR3 is given with its conserved first and last residue. The D gene is left open where the match is weak. Clone size, where shown, is once, few, many, or a class for clones that have expanded.

once	.	TRBV7-9	TRBJ2-5	CASSPVEGARETQYF	TGTGCCAGCAGTCCGGTCGAGGGAGCAAGAGAGACCCAGTACTTC
.	.	TRBV15	TRBJ1-1	CATSRELTGGAFF	TGTGCCACCAGCAGAGAATTGACAGGAGGAGCTTTCTTT
.	TRBD1	TRBV5-5	TRBJ2-5	CASSKGQNQETQYF	TGTGCCAGCAGTAAGGGACAGAACCAAGAGACCCAGTACTTC
.	.	TRBV5-1	TRBJ2-2	CASSFQQVRGELFF	TGCGCCAGCAGCTTCCAACAGGTCCGCGGGGAGCTGTTTTTT
once	TRBD1	TRBV7-9	TRBJ2-1	CASSLVGGHEQFF	TGTGCCAGCAGCTTAGTAGGGGGCCATGAGCAGTTCTTC
once	.	TRBV18	TRBJ2-3	CASSKYLDTQYF	TGTGCCAGCTCAAAATATTTGGATACGCAGTATTTT
.	.	TRBV4-3	TRBJ2-5	CASSTGETQYF	TGCGCCAGCTCTACTGGAGAGACCCAGTACTTC
many	.	TRBV30	TRBJ1-4	CAWGRGEKLFF	TGTGCCTGGGGACGAGGGGAAAAACTGTTTTTT
.	TRBD2	TRBV7-2	TRBJ2-1	CASSRGRSSYNEQFF	TGTGCCAGCAGTCGCGGGAGGAGCTCCTACAATGAGCAGTTCTTC
.	TRBD1	TRBV10-1	TRBJ2-3	CASSQGASLTDTQYF	TGCGCCAGCAGTCAGGGGGCAAGTCTAACAGATACGCAGTATTTT
.	TRBD1	TRBV7-2	TRBJ2-5	CASSLTGGRQETQYF	TGTGCCAGCAGTTTGACAGGGGGCAGGCAAGAGACCCAGTACTTC
.	.	TRBV27	TRBJ2-7	CASSLQGYEQYF	TGTGCCAGCAGTTTACAGGGCTACGAGCAGTACTTC
.	.	TRBV4-3	TRBJ1-1	CASSQGGQLNTEAFF	TGCGCCAGCAGCCAAGGGGGGCAGCTGAACACTGAAGCTTTCTTT
.	.	TRBV11-2	TRBJ1-1	CASSFRDMNTEAFF	TGTGCCAGCAGCTTTCGCGACATGAACACTGAAGCTTTCTTT
.	.	TRBV4-1	TRBJ2-7	CASSQDLTAGEQYF	TGCGCCAGCAGCCAAGATTTGACTGCCGGCGAGCAGTACTTC
.	TRBD1	TRBV11-2	TRBJ2-7	CASSSQQGAYEQYF	TGTGCCAGCAGCTCCCAGCAGGGGGCCTACGAGCAGTACTTC